This TCR beta chain came from a study of cytomegalovirus exposure and HLA in healthy donors. Germline CDR1 reads MDHEN; CDR2 reads SYDVKM. The V and J ends lost 7 bases and 2 bases respectively, with 16 bases between them. The CDR3 has 15 amino acids. The PCR employed 60 Vbeta primers together with 13 Jbeta primers. Sequencing used immunoSEQ multiplex PCR; TCRdb keeps in-frame clones, though not all of them. The sample includes around 150,000 clones, roughly four fifths of them seen just once. The sample comprised PBMCs. V gene TRBV28 combines with J gene TRBJ2-3; TRBD1 might be the D (6 bases). This TCR derives from a man aged 55-75 years in good health and CMV-seronegative. The CDR3 coding sequence is TGTGCCAGCACGATGGCAGGGGACCCCACAGATACGCAGTATTTT. It encodes CASTMAGDPTDTQYF.